This entry features one T cell receptor (beta chain) sequence. Its antigen is not identified. The entry originates in a study of OX40 agonist ivuxolimab in advanced cancers. Whole-study context: Three dose-escalation patients had partial responses: one with hepatocellular carcinoma and two with cutaneous melanoma. Study-level points and caveats: Clonal expansion in partial responders at 0.1-3.0 mg/kg ranked among the lowest. Doses of 0.1 to 3.0 mg/kg were accompanied by clonal expansion of CD4+ and CD8+ blood T cells by week 6.

V was pared by 0 bases and J by 4 bases, with 13 bases between. The CDR3 covers 15 residues. Germline V gene sequence: CDR1 LGHNA, CDR2 YSLEER. Assay: immunoSEQ multiplex PCR; the TCRdb copy retains only in-frame clones and omits some. The sample has about 77,000 clones, over 85% seen once. This clonotype was sampled from an adult with an advanced solid tumor such as melanoma, head and neck, liver or kidney cancer. The sequenced sample was CD4+ or CD8+ T cells sorted from blood, obtained in a trial of the OX40 agonist ivuxolimab. The V call is TRBV4-3, the J call TRBJ2-7, with D possibly matching TRBD2 (5 bases). For the CDR3, the DNA is TGCGCCAGCAGCCAAGATAGGGCAGGCGGGTACGAGCAGTACTTC. As protein: CASSQDRAGGYEQYF.